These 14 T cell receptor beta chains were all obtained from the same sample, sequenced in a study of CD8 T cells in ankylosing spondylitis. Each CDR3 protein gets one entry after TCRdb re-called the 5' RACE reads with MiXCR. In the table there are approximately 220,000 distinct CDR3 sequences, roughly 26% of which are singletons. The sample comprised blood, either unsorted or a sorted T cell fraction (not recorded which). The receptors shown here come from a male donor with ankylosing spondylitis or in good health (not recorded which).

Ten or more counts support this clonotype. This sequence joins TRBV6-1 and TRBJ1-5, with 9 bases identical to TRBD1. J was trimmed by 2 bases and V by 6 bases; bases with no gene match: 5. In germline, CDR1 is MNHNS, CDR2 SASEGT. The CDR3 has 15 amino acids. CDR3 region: CASRPTGGGNQPQHF. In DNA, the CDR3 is TGTGCCAGCAGGCCGACAGGGGGGGGCAATCAGCCCCAGCATTTT.

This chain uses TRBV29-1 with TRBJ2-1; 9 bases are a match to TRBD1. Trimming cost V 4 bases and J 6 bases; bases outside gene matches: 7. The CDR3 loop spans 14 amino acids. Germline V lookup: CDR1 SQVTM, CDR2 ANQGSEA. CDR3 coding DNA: TGCAGCGTTGTAGGACAGGGGATCTTCAATGAGCAGTTCTTC. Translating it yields CSVVGQGIFNEQFF.

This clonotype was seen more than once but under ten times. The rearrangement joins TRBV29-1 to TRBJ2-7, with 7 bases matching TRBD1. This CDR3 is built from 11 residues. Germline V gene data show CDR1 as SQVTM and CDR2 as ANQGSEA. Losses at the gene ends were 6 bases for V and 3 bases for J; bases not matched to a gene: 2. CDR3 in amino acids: CSVHRGYEQYF. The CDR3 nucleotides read TGCAGCGTCCACAGGGGCTACGAGCAGTACTTC.

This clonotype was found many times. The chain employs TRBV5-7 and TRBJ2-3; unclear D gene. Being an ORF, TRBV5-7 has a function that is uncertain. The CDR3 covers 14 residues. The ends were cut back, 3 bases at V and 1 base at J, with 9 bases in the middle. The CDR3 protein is CASSSGLGTDTQYF. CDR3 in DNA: TGTGCCAGCAGCTCCGGGCTAGGCACAGATACGCAGTATTTT.

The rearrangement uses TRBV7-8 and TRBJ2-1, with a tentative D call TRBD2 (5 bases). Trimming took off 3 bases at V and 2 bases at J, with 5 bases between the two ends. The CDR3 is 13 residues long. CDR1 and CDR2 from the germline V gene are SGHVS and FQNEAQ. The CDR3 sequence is CASSFGTYNEQFF. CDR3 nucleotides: TGTGCCAGCAGCTTCGGGACCTACAATGAGCAGTTCTTC.

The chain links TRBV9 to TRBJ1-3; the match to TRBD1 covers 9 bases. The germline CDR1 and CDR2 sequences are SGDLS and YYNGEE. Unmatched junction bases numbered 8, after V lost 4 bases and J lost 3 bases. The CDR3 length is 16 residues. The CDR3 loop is CASSPRDRVGGNTIYF. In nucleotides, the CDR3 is TGTGCCAGCAGCCCAAGGGACAGGGTCGGTGGAAACACCATATATTTT.

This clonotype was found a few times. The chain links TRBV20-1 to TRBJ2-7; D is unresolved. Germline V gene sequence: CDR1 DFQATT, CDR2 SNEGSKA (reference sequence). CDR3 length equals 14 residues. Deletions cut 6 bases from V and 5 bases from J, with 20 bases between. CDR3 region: CSAKAGTSVDEQYF. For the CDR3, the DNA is TGCAGTGCCAAGGCAGGAACATCAGTAGACGAGCAGTACTTC.

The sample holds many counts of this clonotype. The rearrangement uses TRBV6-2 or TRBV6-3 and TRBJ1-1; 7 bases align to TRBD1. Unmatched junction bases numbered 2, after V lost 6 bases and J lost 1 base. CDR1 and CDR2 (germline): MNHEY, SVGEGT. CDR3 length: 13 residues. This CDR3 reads CASRNRGNTEAFF. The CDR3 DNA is TGTGCCAGCAGGAACAGGGGGAACACTGAAGCTTTCTTT.

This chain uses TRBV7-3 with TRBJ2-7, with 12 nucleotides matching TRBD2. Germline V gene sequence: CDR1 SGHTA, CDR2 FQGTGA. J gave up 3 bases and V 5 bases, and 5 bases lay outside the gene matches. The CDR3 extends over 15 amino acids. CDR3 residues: CASSATTSGSYEQYF. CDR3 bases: TGTGCCAGCAGCGCAACGACTAGCGGGAGCTACGAGCAGTACTTC.

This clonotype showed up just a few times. In nucleotides, the CDR3 is TGTGCCAGCAGCTTAGTCAGCGGGAGTAAGACCCAGTACTTC. Protein product: CASSLVSGSKTQYF. The genes are TRBV7-8 and TRBJ2-5; 8 bases are a match to TRBD2. The CDR3 totals 14 residues. V lost 1 base and J lost 6; bases outside the gene matches: 4. The germline gives CDR1 SGHVS, CDR2 FQNEAQ.

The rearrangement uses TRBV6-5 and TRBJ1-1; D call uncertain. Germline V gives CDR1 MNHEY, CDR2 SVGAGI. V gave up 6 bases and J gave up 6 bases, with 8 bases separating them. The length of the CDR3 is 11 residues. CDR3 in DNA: TGTGCCAGCAGCGACCCACCTGAAGCTTTCTTT. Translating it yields CASSDPPEAFF.

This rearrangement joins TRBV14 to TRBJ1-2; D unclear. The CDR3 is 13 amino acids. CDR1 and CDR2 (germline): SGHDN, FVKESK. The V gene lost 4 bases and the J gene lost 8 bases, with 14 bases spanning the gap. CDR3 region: CASSLQRKGGYTF. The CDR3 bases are TGTGCCAGCAGCCTCCAGCGGAAGGGCGGCTACACCTTC.

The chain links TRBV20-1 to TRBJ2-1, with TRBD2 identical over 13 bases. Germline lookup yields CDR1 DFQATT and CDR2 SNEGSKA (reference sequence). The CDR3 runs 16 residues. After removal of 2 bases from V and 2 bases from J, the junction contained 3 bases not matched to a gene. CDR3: CSARRGLAGPYNEQFF. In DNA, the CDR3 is TGCAGTGCTAGACGGGGACTAGCGGGACCCTACAATGAGCAGTTCTTC.

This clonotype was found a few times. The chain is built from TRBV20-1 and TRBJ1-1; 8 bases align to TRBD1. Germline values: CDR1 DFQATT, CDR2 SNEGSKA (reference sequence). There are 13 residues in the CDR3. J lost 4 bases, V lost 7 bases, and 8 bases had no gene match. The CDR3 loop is CSGGQGWGTEAFF. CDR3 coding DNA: TGCAGTGGCGGACAGGGATGGGGCACTGAAGCTTTCTTT.